This T cell receptor beta chain is from a study of blood T cell repertoires in COVID-19. Overall study: The study drew acute and convalescent COVID-19 samples from the United States, Italy and Spain. From T cells, B-cell-depleted T cells, or PBMCs came the material, which was cDNA or gDNA.

V dropped 2 bases and J dropped 4 bases, with 3 bases sitting between them. The length of the CDR3 is 11 residues. Germline V gives CDR1 SEHNR, CDR2 FQNEAQ (reference sequence). As processed by the authors: Reference gene primer amplification gave estimated nucleated cell counts. TCRdb keeps only in-frame clones here, not all; method: immunoSEQ multiplex PCR. That table gives V, J and clone size, and the DNA gave D and trimming. The repertoire holds roughly 310,000 clones, with 88% as singletons. This clone was observed a single time. The clonotype comes from a woman in her forties or fifties with active or convalescent COVID-19. The sequenced sample was peripheral blood. The rearrangement links TRBV7-9 to TRBJ2-7, with unresolved D. The DNA of the CDR3 is TGTGCCAGCAGCTTATCATACGAGCAGTACTTC. Encoded protein: CASSLSYEQYF.